This TCR beta chain is drawn from a study of CD8+ T cells in alopecia areata. Specimens obtained from alopecia areata patients comprised lesional scalp punch biopsies and peripheral blood. CDR1 and CDR2 (germline): MNHEY, SVGAGI. There are 15 residues in the CDR3. J was trimmed by 5 bases and V by 6 bases; bases with no gene match: 11. RNA was extracted and reverse transcribed into cDNA as the sequencing template. Assay used: immunoSEQ multiplex PCR; TCRdb lists only in-frame clones, some missing. This table holds 45,000 to 60,000 clones, 96% found once. The sequencing here drew on CD8+ T cells sorted from blood, taken at week 0. The TCR sequence derives from a human donor with alopecia areata. This chain joins TRBV6-5 and TRBJ2-7; the match to TRBD1 covers 9 bases. CDR3 bases: TGTGCCAGCAGCCTCCGGGACAGGGACATTGACGAGCAGTACTTC. Translation gives CASSLRDRDIDEQYF.